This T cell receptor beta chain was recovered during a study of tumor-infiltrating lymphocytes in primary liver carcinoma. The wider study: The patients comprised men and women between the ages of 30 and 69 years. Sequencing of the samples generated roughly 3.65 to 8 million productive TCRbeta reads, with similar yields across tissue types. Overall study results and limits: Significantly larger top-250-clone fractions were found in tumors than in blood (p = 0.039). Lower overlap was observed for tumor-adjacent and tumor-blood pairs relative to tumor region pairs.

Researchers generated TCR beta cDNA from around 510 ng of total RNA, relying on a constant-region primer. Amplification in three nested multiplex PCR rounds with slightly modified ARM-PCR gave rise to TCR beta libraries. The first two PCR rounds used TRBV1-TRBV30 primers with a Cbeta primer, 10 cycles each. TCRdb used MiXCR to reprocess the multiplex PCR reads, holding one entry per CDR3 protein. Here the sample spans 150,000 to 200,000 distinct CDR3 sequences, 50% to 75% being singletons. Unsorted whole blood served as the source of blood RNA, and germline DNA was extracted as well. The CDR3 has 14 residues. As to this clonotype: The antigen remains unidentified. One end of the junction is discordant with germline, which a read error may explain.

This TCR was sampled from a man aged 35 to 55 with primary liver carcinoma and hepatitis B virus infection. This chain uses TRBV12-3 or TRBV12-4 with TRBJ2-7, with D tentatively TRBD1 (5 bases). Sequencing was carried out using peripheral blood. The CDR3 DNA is TGTGCCAGCAGTATCCTGGACAAGACCTACGAGCAGAACTTC. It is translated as CASSILDKTYEQNF.